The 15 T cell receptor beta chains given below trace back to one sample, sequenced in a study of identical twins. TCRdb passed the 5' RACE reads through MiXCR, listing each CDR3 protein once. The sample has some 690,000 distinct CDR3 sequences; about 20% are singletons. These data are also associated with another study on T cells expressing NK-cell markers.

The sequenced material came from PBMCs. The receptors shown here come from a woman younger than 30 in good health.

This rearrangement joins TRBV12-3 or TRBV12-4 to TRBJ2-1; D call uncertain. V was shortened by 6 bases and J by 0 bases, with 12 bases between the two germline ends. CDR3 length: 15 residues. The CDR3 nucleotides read TGTGCCAGCAGCGCTGTTGGCAGCTCCTACAATGAGCAGTTCTTC. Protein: CASSAVGSSYNEQFF.

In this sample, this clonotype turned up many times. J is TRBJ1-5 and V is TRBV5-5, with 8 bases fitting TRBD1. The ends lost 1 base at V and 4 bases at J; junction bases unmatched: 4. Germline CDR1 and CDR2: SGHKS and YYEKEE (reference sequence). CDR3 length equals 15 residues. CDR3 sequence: CASSLHRQGNQPQHF. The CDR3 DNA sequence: TGTGCCAGCAGCTTGCATCGACAGGGGAATCAGCCCCAGCATTTT.

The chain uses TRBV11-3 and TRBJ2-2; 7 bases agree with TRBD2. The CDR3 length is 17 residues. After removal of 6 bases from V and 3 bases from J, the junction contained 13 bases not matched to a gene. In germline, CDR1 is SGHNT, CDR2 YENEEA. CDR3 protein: CASSRRTSASDTGELFF. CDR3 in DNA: TGTGCCAGCAGTAGACGAACTAGCGCCTCCGACACCGGGGAGCTGTTTTTT.

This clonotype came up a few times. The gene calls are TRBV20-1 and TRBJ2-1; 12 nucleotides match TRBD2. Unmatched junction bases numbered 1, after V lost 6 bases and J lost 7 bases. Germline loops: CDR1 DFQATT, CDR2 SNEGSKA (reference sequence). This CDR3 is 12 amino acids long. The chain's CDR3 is CSAGTSGNEQFF. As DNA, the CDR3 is TGCAGTGCCGGGACTAGCGGGAATGAGCAGTTCTTC.

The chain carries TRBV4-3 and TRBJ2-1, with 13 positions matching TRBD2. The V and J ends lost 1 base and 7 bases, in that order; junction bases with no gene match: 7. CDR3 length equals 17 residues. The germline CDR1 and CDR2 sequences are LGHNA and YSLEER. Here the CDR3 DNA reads TGCGCCAGCAGCCAAGTCTGGACTAGCGGGAGTTGGAATGAGCAGTTCTTC. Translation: CASSQVWTSGSWNEQFF.

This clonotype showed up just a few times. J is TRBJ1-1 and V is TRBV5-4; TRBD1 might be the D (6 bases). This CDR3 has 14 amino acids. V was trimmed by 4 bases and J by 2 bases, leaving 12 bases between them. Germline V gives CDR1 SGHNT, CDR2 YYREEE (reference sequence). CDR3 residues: CASSPPDSNTEAFF. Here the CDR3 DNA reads TGTGCCAGCAGCCCCCCGGACAGCAACACTGAAGCTTTCTTT.

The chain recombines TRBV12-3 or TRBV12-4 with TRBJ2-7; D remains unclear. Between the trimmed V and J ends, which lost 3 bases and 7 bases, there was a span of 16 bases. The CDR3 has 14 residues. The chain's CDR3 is CASSFHRFLSEQYF. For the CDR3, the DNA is TGTGCCAGCAGTTTTCATCGCTTCCTAAGTGAGCAGTACTTC.

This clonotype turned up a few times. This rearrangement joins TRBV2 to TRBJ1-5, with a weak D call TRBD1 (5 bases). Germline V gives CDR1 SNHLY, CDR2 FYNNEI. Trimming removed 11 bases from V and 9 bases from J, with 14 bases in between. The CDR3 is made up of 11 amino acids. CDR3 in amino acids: CASRVGGPQHF. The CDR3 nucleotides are TGTGCCTCCAGGGTAGGAGGGCCCCAGCATTTT. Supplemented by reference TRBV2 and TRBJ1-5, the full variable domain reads EPEVTQTPSHQVTQMGQEVILRCVPISNHLYFYWYRQILGQKVEFLVSFYNNEISEKSEIFDDQFSVERPDGSNFTLKIRSTKLEDSAMYFCASRVGGPQHFGDGTRLSIL.

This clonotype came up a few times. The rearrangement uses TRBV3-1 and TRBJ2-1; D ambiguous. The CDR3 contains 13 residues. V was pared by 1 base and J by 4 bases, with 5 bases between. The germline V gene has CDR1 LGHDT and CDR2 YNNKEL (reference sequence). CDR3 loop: CASSQAAYNEQFF. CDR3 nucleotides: TGTGCCAGCAGCCAAGCAGCGTACAATGAGCAGTTCTTC.

CDR3 amino acids: CASSFGQGRDQPQHF. CDR3 bases: TGTGCCAGCAGCTTTGGACAGGGAAGGGACCAGCCCCAGCATTTT. The J gene is TRBJ1-5, the V gene TRBV7-9; 8 nucleotides align to TRBD1. The V gene end was trimmed by 3 bases and the J gene end by 7 bases; junction bases not matched to a gene: 8. The germline CDR1 and CDR2 sequences are SEHNR and FQNEAQ (reference sequence). The CDR3 contains 15 residues.

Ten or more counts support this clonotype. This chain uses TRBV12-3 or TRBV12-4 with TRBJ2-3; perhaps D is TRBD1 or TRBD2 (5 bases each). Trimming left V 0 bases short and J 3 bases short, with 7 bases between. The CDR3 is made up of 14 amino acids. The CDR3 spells CASSLAGVTDTQYF. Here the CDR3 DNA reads TGTGCCAGCAGTTTAGCGGGGGTAACAGATACGCAGTATTTT.

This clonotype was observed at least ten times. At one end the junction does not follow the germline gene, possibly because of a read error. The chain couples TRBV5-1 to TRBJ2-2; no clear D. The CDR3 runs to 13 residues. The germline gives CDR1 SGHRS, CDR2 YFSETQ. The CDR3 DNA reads TGTGCCAGCAGCTCCACGAACACCGGGGAGCTGTTTTTT. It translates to CASSSTNTGELFF.

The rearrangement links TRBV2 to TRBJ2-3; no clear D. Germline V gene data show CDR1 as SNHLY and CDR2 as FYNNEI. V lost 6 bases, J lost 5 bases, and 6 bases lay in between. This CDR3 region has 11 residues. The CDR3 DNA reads TGTGCCAGCAGGACGGTAGATACGCAGTATTTT. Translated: CASRTVDTQYF.

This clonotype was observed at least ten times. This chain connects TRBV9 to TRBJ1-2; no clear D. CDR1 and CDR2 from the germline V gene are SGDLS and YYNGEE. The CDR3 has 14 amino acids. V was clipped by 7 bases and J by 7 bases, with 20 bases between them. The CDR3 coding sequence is TGTGCCAGCGGAGGCCATTTATCAGTCGGTGGCTACACCTTC. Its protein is CASGGHLSVGGYTF.

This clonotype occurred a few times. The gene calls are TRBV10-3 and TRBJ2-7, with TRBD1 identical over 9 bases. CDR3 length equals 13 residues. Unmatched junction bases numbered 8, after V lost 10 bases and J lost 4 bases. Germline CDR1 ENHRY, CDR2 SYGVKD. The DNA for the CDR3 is TGTGCCACCAGACAGGGGGAGGTTTACGAGCAGTACTTC. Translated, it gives CATRQGEVYEQYF.